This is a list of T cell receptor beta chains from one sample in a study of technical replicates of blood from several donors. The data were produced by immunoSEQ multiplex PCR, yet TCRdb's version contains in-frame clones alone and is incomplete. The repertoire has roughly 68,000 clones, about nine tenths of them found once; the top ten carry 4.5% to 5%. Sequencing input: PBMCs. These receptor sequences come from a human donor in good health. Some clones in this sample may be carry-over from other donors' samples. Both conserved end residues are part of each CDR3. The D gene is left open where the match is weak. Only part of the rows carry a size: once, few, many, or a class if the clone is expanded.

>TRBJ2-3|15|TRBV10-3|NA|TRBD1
CALGKGTGPTDTQYF
TGTGCCTTAGGGAAGGGGACAGGCCCCACAGATACGCAGTATTTT
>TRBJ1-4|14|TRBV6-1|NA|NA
CASTRQATNEKLFF
TGTGCCAGCACGAGACAAGCAACTAATGAAAAACTGTTTTTT
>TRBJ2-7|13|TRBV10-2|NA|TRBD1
CASRQGQGYEQYF
TGCGCCAGCAGGCAAGGACAGGGCTACGAGCAGTACTTC
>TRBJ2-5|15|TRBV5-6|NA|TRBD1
CASSLVGTGGREQYF
TGTGCCAGCAGCTTGGTCGGGACAGGGGGACGAGAGCAGTACTTC
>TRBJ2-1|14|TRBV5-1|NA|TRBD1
CASSLWGQDNEQFF
TGCGCCAGCAGCTTGTGGGGACAGGACAATGAGCAGTTCTTC
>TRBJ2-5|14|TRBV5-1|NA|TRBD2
CASSPGGAVETQYF
TGCGCCAGCAGCCCCGGGGGGGCCGTCGAGACCCAGTACTTC
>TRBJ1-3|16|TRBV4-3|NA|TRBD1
CASSQEEGAGGNTIYF
TGCGCCAGCAGCCAAGAAGAGGGGGCAGGCGGAAACACCATATATTTT
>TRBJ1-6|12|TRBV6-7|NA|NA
CASSNKLRGLHF
TGTGCCAGCAGCAATAAACTCAGGGGCCTCCACTTT
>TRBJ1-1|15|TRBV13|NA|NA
CASSERQKMNTEAFF
TGTGCCAGCAGCGAAAGACAGAAAATGAACACTGAAGCTTTCTTT
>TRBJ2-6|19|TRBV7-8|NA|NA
CASSLGLAGTFSGANVLTF
TGTGCCAGCAGCTTAGGGTTGGCAGGGACTTTTTCTGGGGCCAACGTCCTGACTTTC
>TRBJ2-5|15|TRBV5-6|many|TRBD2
CASSRLAEYQETQYF
TGTGCCAGCAGTAGGCTAGCGGAATACCAAGAGACCCAGTACTTC
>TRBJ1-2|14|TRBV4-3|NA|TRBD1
CASSQEGTGRGYTF
TGCGCCAGCAGCCAAGAAGGGACAGGGCGCGGCTACACCTTC
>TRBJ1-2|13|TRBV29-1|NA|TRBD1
CSAGQGSGYGYTF
TGCAGCGCTGGACAGGGATCGGGCTATGGCTACACCTTC
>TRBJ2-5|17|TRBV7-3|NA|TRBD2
CASSFNRVAGVVETQYF
TGTGCCAGCAGCTTCAATCGAGTAGCGGGAGTGGTGGAGACCCAGTACTTC
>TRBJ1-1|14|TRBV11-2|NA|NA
CASSWRQAVTEAFF
TGTGCCAGCAGCTGGCGACAGGCTGTCACTGAAGCTTTCTTT
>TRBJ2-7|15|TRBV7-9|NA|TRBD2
CASSHSGRTVYEQYF
TGTGCCAGCAGCCATAGCGGGAGAACGGTCTACGAGCAGTACTTC
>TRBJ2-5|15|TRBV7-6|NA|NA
CASQQGGQLQETQYF
TGTGCCAGCCAACAGGGGGGGCAGCTCCAAGAGACCCAGTACTTC
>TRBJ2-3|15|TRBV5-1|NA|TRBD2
CASSTSSGGTDTQYF
TGCGCCAGCAGCACCTCTAGCGGGGGCACAGATACGCAGTATTTT
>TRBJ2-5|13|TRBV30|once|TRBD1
CAGGQGRGETQYF
TGTGCCGGGGGACAGGGGCGCGGGGAGACCCAGTACTTC
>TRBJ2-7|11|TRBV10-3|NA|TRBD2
CAISTSAEQYF
TGTGCCATCAGTACTAGCGCCGAGCAGTACTTC
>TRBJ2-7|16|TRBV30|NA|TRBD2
CAWSVRSSGSSYEQYF
TGTGCCTGGAGTGTAAGGTCTAGCGGGAGCTCCTACGAGCAGTACTTC
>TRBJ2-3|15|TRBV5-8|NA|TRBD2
CASSQRLAGPDTQYF
TGTGCCAGCAGCCAGCGACTAGCGGGGCCAGATACGCAGTATTTT
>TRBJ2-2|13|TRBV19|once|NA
CASSLSNTGELFF
TGTGCCAGTAGTTTAAGCAACACCGGGGAGCTGTTTTTT
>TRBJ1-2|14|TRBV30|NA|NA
CAWKVDSQNYGYTF
TGTGCCTGGAAGGTGGACTCGCAAAACTATGGCTACACCTTC
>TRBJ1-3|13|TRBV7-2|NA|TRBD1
CASSTGAGNTIYF
TGTGCCAGCAGTACAGGGGCAGGAAACACCATATATTTT
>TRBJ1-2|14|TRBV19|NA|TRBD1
CAQKTRRTGYGYTF
TGTGCCCAAAAAACCCGTCGGACAGGCTATGGCTACACCTTC
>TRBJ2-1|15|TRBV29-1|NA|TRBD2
CSAGTRTISYNEQFF
TGCAGCGCTGGGACTAGGACAATCTCCTACAATGAGCAGTTCTTC
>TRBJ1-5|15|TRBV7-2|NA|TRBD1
CASSFRQGVGQPQHF
TGTGCCAGCAGCTTTCGGCAGGGGGTTGGACAGCCCCAGCATTTT
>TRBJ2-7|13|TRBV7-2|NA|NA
CASSFQRLGEQYF
TGTGCCAGCAGCTTCCAACGTCTCGGCGAGCAGTACTTC